One sample yielded the 23 T cell receptor beta chains listed below, sequenced in a study of early T cells in non-severe SARS-CoV-2 infection. TCRdb reprocessed the 5' RACE reads via MiXCR and lists one record per CDR3 protein. Of about 83,000 distinct CDR3 sequences listed, 8% to 13% are singletons. The sequences come from whole blood, collected at baseline. These receptors came from an adult who was a healthcare worker with PCR-confirmed SARS-CoV-2 infection or an uninfected control (not recorded which).

This clonotype was found many times. The chain uses TRBV28 and TRBJ2-7; a possible D gene is TRBD1 (6 bases). The CDR3 spans 15 residues. The V end lost 6 bases, the J end lost 6 bases, and 21 bases lay between the germline ends. Germline V CDR1 and CDR2: MDHEN, SYDVKM. DNA for the CDR3: TGTGCCAGCAGCTTAGGGGACACCCCCGGAGGCGAGCAGTACTTC. Its protein product is CASSLGDTPGGEQYF.

This clonotype has just a few counts. The chain recombines TRBV9 with TRBJ1-5; TRBD1 agrees at 7 bases. The junction had 4 bases not matched to a gene; V was cut back by 3 bases and J by 1 base. CDR1 is SGDLS, CDR2 YYNGEE, per germline. The CDR3 covers 15 residues. CDR3 protein: CASSEEGASNQPQHF. CDR3 DNA sequence: TGTGCCAGCAGCGAGGAGGGGGCGAGCAATCAGCCCCAGCATTTT.

This clonotype occurred many times. The chain recombines TRBV7-2 with TRBJ1-2; maybe TRBD1 (6 bases). Trimming took off 8 bases at V and 5 bases at J, with 15 bases between the two ends. Germline values: CDR1 SGHTA, CDR2 FQGNSA. CDR3 length: 13 amino acids. The CDR3, as DNA: TGTGCCAGCGGAATTGGGGGGCCTTATGGCTACACCTTC. This translates into CASGIGGPYGYTF.

This clonotype was counted at least ten times. This chain links TRBV20-1 with TRBJ2-3; 8 bases align to TRBD2. The trim removed 4 bases at V and 1 base at J, leaving 4 bases unmatched. The CDR3 has 14 amino acids. Germline V gives CDR1 DFQATT, CDR2 SNEGSKA (reference sequence). The CDR3 loop reads CSATVTSGTDTQYF. The CDR3 coding sequence is TGCAGTGCTACAGTGACTAGCGGCACAGATACGCAGTATTTT.

This clonotype was observed many times. CDR3 region: CASSSGRGGTQYF. The DNA of the CDR3 is TGTGCCAGCAGCTCCGGACGGGGTGGGACCCAGTACTTC. The chain employs TRBV7-3 and TRBJ2-5, with D possibly matching TRBD2 (5 bases). Trimming stripped 4 bases from V and 7 bases from J, with 13 bases between. The CDR3 is 13 residues long. Germline lookup yields CDR1 SGHTA and CDR2 FQGTGA.

The sample holds many counts of this clonotype. V and J are TRBV9 and TRBJ2-7; unclear D gene. This CDR3 is 14 amino acids long. The germline CDR1 and CDR2 sequences are SGDLS and YYNGEE. Deletions cut 3 bases from V and 6 bases from J, with 16 bases between. CDR3 sequence (DNA): TGTGCCAGCAGCGCTACCCCCGGAACGTTCGAGCAGTACTTC. Translation: CASSATPGTFEQYF.

A remark on this clonotype: The junction differs from germline at one of its ends, possibly a read error. The genes are TRBV10-2 and TRBJ2-7, with D uncertain. The V gene's germline CDR1 is WSHSY and CDR2 SAAADI. This CDR3 has 13 residues. CDR3 coding DNA: TGCGTCAGCAGTGAAAAGGGCCGGCACGAGCAGTACTTC. This gives the protein CVSSEKGRHEQYF.

This chain joins TRBV6-1 and TRBJ2-7, with 8 nucleotides matching TRBD2. Germline V gives CDR1 MNHNS, CDR2 SASEGT. The CDR3 length is 14 residues. Trimming cost V 3 bases and J 3 bases; bases outside gene matches: 4. The CDR3 region is CASSDRRGGYEQYF. The CDR3 DNA reads TGTGCCAGCAGTGACCGTCGGGGGGGCTACGAGCAGTACTTC.

This clonotype was seen a handful of times. V usage is TRBV5-1 and J usage is TRBJ2-3; D is unresolved. CDR3 size: 14 residues. Trimming took 2 bases from V and 1 from J, leaving 8 bases between them. Per germline, CDR1 SGHRS and CDR2 YFSETQ. The CDR3 spells CASSLSEGTDTQYF. CDR3 DNA sequence: TGCGCCAGCAGCTTAAGTGAGGGCACAGATACGCAGTATTTT. Filled out from reference TRBV5-1 and TRBJ2-3, the complete variable domain reads KAGVTQTPRYLIKTRGQQVTLSCSPISGHRSVSWYQQTPGQGLQFLFEYFSETQRNKGNFPGRFSGRQFSNSRSEMNVSTLELGDSALYLCASSLSEGTDTQYFGPGTRLTVL.

This clonotype came up a few times. The chain is built from TRBV20-1 and TRBJ1-2; maybe TRBD1 (6 bases). The V gene's germline CDR1 is DFQATT and CDR2 SNEGSKA (reference sequence). There are 16 residues in the CDR3. V was pared by 6 bases and J by 4 bases, with 24 bases between. The CDR3, as DNA: TGCAGTGCCCCGACCTCCTACGGGGGGCAAGGCTATGGCTACACCTTC. Amino acid sequence: CSAPTSYGGQGYGYTF.

The chain recombines TRBV7-9 with TRBJ1-6, with 10 bases matching TRBD1. CDR1 is SEHNR, CDR2 FQNEAQ, per germline (reference sequence). Trimming took 4 bases from V and 5 from J; bases not matched to a gene: 2. The CDR3 extends over 15 amino acids. CDR3 DNA: TGTGCCAGCAGCTACGGACAGGGGGATAATTCACCCCTCCACTTT. It specifies CASSYGQGDNSPLHF.

This clonotype was observed a few times. CDR3 DNA sequence: TGCGCCAGCAGCCCTGACGGAAGCCGTACCTACGAGCAGTACTTC. Protein: CASSPDGSRTYEQYF. This chain joins TRBV5-1 and TRBJ2-7; D call uncertain. The CDR3 runs 15 residues. CDR1 SGHRS and CDR2 YFSETQ come from the germline V gene. The ends were cut back, 4 bases at V and 2 bases at J, with 16 bases in the middle.

This clonotype was recorded many times. Sequence at one end of the junction differs from germline and may be a read error. The rearrangement uses TRBV7-6 and TRBJ2-3; D ambiguous. Germline CDR1 SGHVS, CDR2 FNYEAQ. This CDR3 has 13 amino acids. The CDR3 spells CASSSRPRDTQYF. As DNA, the CDR3 is TGTGCCAGTAGCTCCCGTCCAAGGGATACGCAGTATTTT. The full variable domain, with the rest looked up from reference TRBV7-6 and TRBJ2-3, is GAGVSQSPRYKVTKRGQDVALRCDPISGHVSLYWYRQALGQGPEFLTYFNYEAQQDKSGLPNDRFSAERPEGSISTLTIQRTEQRDSAMYRCASSSRPRDTQYFGPGTRLTVL.

This clonotype has ten or more counts. The chain employs TRBV20-1 and TRBJ2-7, with 9 bases lining up with TRBD2. The V gene's germline CDR1 is DFQATT and CDR2 SNEGSKA (reference sequence). This CDR3 is built from 13 residues. Losses at the gene ends were 6 bases for V and 1 base for J; bases not matched to a gene: 4. The chain's CDR3 is CSAQTSGSYEQYF. CDR3 in DNA: TGCAGTGCCCAGACTAGCGGTTCCTACGAGCAGTACTTC.

The gene calls are TRBV5-1 and TRBJ2-7; D call uncertain. The CDR3 length is 15 residues. Germline lookup yields CDR1 SGHRS and CDR2 YFSETQ. The V and J ends lost 0 bases and 0 bases respectively, with 10 bases between them. CDR3 loop: CASSLEGISSYEQYF. The CDR3 DNA is TGCGCCAGCAGCTTGGAGGGCATTTCCTCCTACGAGCAGTACTTC.

The chain uses TRBV6-6 and TRBJ2-7, with a possible D match to TRBD2 (6 bases). CDR1 is MNHNY, CDR2 SVGAGI, per germline (reference sequence). The germline V and J ends were trimmed by 8 bases and 6 bases, with 23 bases remaining between them. The CDR3 has 15 amino acids. The CDR3 DNA sequence: TGTGCCAGCGGGAGTACGGCGGGAATTCCCGGCGAGCAGTACTTC. Amino acid sequence: CASGSTAGIPGEQYF.

This clonotype was observed a handful of times. CDR3 coding DNA: TGCGCCAGCAGCTTGGCGGGGAACACCGGGGAGCTGTTTTTT. Amino acids: CASSLAGNTGELFF. V gene TRBV5-1 combines with J gene TRBJ2-2, with D uncertain. This CDR3 has 14 amino acids. The germline CDR1 and CDR2 sequences are SGHRS and YFSETQ. V was shortened by 0 bases and J by 1 base, with 4 bases between the two germline ends.

This clonotype has just a few counts. J is TRBJ2-7 and V is TRBV27, with a possible D match to TRBD1 (6 bases). The CDR3 is 14 residues long. CDR1 is MNHEY and CDR2 is SMNVEV in the germline V gene (reference sequence). The V end was cut by 5 bases, the J end by 4 bases, with 15 bases between. The CDR3 coding sequence is TGTGCCAGCAGTCCCCAGGGGCCCGGATACGAGCAGTACTTC. Translated: CASSPQGPGYEQYF.

This chain connects TRBV5-1 to TRBJ2-3; no definite D call. This CDR3 spans 14 amino acids. CDR1 is SGHRS, CDR2 YFSETQ, per germline. V shed 2 bases and J shed 4 bases, with 11 bases lying between them. The CDR3 loop is CASSFRSLSDTQYF. CDR3 DNA: TGCGCCAGCAGCTTTCGGTCTCTCTCAGATACGCAGTATTTT.

The J gene is TRBJ2-7, the V gene TRBV3-1; D might be TRBD2 (5 bases). The CDR3 has 14 residues. The germline V gene encodes CDR1 LGHDT and CDR2 YNNKEL (reference sequence). V was trimmed by 1 base and J by 2 bases, leaving 9 bases between them. The CDR3 DNA sequence: TGTGCCAGCAGCCAAGGCGAGAGGGCCTACGAGCAGTACTTC. Translating gives CASSQGERAYEQYF.

In this sample, this clonotype turned up a few times. V and J are TRBV28 and TRBJ2-3; no definite D call. Trimming pared 11 bases from V and 2 bases from J, leaving 17 bases between. Germline V gives CDR1 MDHEN, CDR2 SYDVKM. This CDR3 spans 14 amino acids. The CDR3 protein is CAGSSLKVTDTQYF. In nucleotides, the CDR3 is TGTGCCGGAAGCAGCCTCAAGGTCACAGATACGCAGTATTTT.

This clonotype was seen a few times. V usage is TRBV2 and J usage is TRBJ1-1, with D unclear. Germline CDR1 is SNHLY and CDR2 is FYNNEI. Trimming removed 2 bases from V and 11 bases from J, with 9 bases in between. CDR3 length equals 11 residues. The CDR3 coding sequence is TGTGCCAGCAGTGAATACCAGTGGGCTTTCTTT. This codes for CASSEYQWAFF.

The chain combines TRBV10-3 with TRBJ2-1; D gene unclear. The CDR3 spans 13 residues. The V gene's germline CDR1 is ENHRY and CDR2 SYGVKD. Trimming removed 10 bases at V and 5 bases at J, with 15 bases between. CDR3 region: CATEGRRDNEQFF. Written as DNA, the CDR3 is TGTGCCACCGAAGGCCGGCGCGACAATGAGCAGTTCTTC.